This entry concerns a single T cell receptor (beta chain). No antigen is known for it. The record originates from a study of T cell repertoires in cytomegalovirus infection. As for the study in general: It was the public TCR beta signatures that indicated both CMV infection and matching HLA type.

Whole-study results and caveats: The ex vivo response showed dominance by HLA-C-restricted CMV-specific TCR beta clonotypes. Carriage of CMV together with the relevant HLA was identifiable through cumulative public TCR beta family frequency.

TCRdb recomputed calls from the reads with MiXCR, one row per CDR3 protein. The data contain 250,000 to 300,000 distinct CDR3 sequences, about 25% of them seen just once; the ten biggest clones take up 11% to 15%. CDR3 length: 15 residues. CDR1 and CDR2 (germline): MDHEN, SYDVKM. V was pared by 5 bases and J by 2 bases, with 16 bases between. The sequenced sample was PBMCs. The genes are TRBV28 and TRBJ2-7, with TRBD2 as a possible D gene (6 bases). The TCR comes from a human donor in good health (CMV status not recorded). Some clones in this sample may be carry-over from other donors' samples. In nucleotides, the CDR3 is TGTGCCAGCAGTCCGACCGAGCGGGTTGCCTACGAGCAGTACTTC. Translated, it gives CASSPTERVAYEQYF.